The 3 T cell receptor beta chains reported below all come from one sample, sequenced in a study of blood T cell repertoires in COVID-19. Method: immunoSEQ multiplex PCR; TCRdb's copy keeps in-frame clones and lacks some. This sample has 150,000 to 200,000 clones, with over 80% found just once. Sample: peripheral blood. These receptors originate from a woman aged 55-75 years with acute or convalescent COVID-19.

The chain combines TRBV18 with TRBJ1-1; TRBD1 agrees at 10 bases. The CDR3 spans 15 residues. With V trimmed by 3 bases and J by 7 bases, 8 bases remained unmatched. Germline loops: CDR1 KGHSH, CDR2 LQKENI. CDR3 sequence (DNA): TGTGCCAGCTCACCTGCCGGACAGGGGGTTGGTGAAGCTTTCTTT. Translated: CASSPAGQGVGEAFF.

V is TRBV5-5 and J is TRBJ2-2; TRBD2 is a possible D gene (5 bases). V gave up 0 bases and J gave up 0 bases, with 9 bases separating them. The CDR3 sequence is 16 residues long. CDR1 and CDR2 from the germline V gene are SGHKS and YYEKEE (reference sequence). The CDR3 coding sequence is TGTGCCAGCAGCTTGGACGCGGGTGCGAACACCGGGGAGCTGTTTTTT. Protein product: CASSLDAGANTGELFF. The full variable domain, its missing parts supplied by reference TRBV5-5 and TRBJ2-2, is DAGVTQSPTHLIKTRGQQVTLRCSPISGHKSVSWYQQVLGQGPQFIFQYYEKEERGRGNFPDRFSARQFPNYSSELNVNALLLGDSALYLCASSLDAGANTGELFFGEGSRLTVL.

This sequence joins TRBV9 and TRBJ1-1; 9 bases fit TRBD1. The junction had 7 bases not matched to a gene; V was cut back by 4 bases and J by 6 bases. The CDR3 is made up of 14 amino acids. Germline values: CDR1 SGDLS, CDR2 YYNGEE. The CDR3 DNA is TGTGCCAGCAGCCCCGGGACAGGGACATCTGAAGCTTTCTTT. Translating gives CASSPGTGTSEAFF.